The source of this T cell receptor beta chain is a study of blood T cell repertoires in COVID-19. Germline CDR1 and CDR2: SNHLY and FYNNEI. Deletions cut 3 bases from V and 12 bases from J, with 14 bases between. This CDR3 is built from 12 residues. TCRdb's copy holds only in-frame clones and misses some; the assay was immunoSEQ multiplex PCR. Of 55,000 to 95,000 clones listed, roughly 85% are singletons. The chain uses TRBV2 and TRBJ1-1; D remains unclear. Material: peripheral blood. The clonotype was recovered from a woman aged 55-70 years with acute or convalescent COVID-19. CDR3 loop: CASSETPMRTFF. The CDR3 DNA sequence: TGTGCCAGCAGTGAGACACCCATGCGAACTTTCTTT.